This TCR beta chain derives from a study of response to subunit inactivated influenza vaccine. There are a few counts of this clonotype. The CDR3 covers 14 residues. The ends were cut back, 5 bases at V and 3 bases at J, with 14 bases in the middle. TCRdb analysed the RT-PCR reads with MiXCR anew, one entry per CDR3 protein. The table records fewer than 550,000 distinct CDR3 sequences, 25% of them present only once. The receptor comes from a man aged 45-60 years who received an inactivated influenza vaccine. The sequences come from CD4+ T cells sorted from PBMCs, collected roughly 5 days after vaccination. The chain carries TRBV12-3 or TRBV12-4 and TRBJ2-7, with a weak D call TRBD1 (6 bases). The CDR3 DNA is TGTGCCAGCAGTCGGACAGAATCTTTCTACGAGCAGTACTTC. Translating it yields CASSRTESFYEQYF.